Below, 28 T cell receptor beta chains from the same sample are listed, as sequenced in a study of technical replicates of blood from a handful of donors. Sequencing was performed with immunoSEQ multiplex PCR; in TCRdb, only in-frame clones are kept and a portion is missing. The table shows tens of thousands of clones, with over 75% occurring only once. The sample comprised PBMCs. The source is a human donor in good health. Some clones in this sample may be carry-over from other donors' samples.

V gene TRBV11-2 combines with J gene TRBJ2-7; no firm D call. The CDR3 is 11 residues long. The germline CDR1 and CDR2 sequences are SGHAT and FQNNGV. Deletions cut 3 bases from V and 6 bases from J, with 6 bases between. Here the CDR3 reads CASSLAAEQYF. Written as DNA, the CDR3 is TGTGCCAGCAGCTTGGCGGCCGAGCAGTACTTC. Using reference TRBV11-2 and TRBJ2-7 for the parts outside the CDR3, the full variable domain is EAGVAQSPRYKIIEKRQSVAFWCNPISGHATLYWYQQILGQGPKLLIQFQNNGVVDDSQLPKDRFSAERLKGVDSTLKIQPAKLEDSAVYLCASSLAAEQYFGPGTRLTVT.

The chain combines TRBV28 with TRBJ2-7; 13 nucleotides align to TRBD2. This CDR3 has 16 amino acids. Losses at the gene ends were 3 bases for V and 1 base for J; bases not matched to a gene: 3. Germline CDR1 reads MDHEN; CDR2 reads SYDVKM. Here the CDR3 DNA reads TGTGCCAGCAGTTTGGGGACTAGCGGGGCGTCCTACGAGCAGTACTTC. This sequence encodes CASSLGTSGASYEQYF.

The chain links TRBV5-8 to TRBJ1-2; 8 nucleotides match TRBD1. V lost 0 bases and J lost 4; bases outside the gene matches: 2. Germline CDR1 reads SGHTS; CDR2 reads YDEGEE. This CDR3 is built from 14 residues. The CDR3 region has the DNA TGTGCCAGCAGCTTGGGACAGGGGCGCTATGGCTACACCTTC. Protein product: CASSLGQGRYGYTF.

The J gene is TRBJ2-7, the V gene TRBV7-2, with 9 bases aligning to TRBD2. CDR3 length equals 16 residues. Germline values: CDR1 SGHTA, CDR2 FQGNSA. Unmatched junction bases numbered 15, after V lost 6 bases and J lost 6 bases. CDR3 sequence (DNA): TGTGCCAGCAGGGCGGTTAGCGGGAGAATTTTCGGCGAGCAGTACTTC. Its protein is CASRAVSGRIFGEQYF.

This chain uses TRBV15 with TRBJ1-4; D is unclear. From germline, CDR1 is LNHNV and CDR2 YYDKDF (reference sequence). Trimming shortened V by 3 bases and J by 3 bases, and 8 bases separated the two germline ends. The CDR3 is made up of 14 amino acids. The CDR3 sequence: CATSSGEANEKLFF. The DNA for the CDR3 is TGTGCCACCAGCAGTGGGGAGGCTAATGAAAAACTGTTTTTT.

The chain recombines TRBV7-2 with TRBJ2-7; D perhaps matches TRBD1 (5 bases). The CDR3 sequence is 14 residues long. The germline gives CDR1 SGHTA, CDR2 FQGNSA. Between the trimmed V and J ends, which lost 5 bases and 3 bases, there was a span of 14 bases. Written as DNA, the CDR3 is TGTGCCAGCAGCCCGCCACAGGATCGCTACGAGCAGTACTTC. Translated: CASSPPQDRYEQYF.

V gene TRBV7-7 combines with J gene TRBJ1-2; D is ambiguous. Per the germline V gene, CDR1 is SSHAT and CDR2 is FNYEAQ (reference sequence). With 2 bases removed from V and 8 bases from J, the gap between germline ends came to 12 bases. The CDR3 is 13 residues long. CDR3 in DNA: TGTGCCAGCAGCTTACGGAGGGCTCAGGGCTACACCTTC. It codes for CASSLRRAQGYTF.

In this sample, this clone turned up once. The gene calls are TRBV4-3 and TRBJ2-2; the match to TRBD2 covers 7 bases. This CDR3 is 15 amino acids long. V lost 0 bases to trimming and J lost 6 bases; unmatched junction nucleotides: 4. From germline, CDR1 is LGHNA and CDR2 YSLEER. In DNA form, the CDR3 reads TGCGCCAGCAGCCAAGATCGGGCGGGAGCCGGGGAGCTGTTTTTT. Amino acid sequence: CASSQDRAGAGELFF.

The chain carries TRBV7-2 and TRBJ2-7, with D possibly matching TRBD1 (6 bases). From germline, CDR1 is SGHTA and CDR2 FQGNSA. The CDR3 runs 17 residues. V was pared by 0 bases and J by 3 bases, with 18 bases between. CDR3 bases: TGTGCCAGCAGCTTAGCGTCGTGGGGCTACAGGGTCTACGAGCAGTACTTC. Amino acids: CASSLASWGYRVYEQYF. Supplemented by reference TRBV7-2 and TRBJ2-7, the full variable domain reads GAGVSQSPSNKVTEKGKDVELRCDPISGHTALYWYRQSLGQGLEFLIYFQGNSAPDKSGLPSDRFSAERTGGSVSTLTIQRTQQEDSAVYLCASSLASWGYRVYEQYFGPGTRLTVT.

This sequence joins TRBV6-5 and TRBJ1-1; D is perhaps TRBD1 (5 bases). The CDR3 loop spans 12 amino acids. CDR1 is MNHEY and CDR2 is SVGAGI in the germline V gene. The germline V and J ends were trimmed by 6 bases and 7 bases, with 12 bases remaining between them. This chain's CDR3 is CASSRAQGEAFF. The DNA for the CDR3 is TGTGCCAGCAGCCGGGCCCAGGGTGAAGCTTTCTTT.

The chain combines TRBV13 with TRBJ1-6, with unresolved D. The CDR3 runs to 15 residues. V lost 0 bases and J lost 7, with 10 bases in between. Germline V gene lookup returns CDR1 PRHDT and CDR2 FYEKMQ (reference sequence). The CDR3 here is CASSLGRRANSPLHF. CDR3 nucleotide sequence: TGTGCCAGCAGCTTAGGCCGGAGGGCAAATTCACCCCTCCACTTT.

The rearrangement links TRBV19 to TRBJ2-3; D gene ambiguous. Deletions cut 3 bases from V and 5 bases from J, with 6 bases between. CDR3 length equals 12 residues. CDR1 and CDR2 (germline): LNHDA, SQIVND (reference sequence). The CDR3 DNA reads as TGTGCCAGTAGTATCGGAGTAGATACGCAGTATTTT. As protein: CASSIGVDTQYF. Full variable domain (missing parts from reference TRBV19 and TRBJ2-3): DGGITQSPKYLFRKEGQNVTLSCEQNLNHDAMYWYRQDPGQGLRLIYYSQIVNDFQKGDIAEGYSVSREKKESFPLTVTSAQKNPTAFYLCASSIGVDTQYFGPGTRLTVL.

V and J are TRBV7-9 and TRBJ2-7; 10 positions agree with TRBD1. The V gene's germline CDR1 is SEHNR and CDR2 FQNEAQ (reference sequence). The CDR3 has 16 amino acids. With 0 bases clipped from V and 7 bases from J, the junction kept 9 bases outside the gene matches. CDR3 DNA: TGTGCCAGCAGCTTAGCGGGGGGACAGGGGCTCCGGGAGCAGTACTTC. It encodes CASSLAGGQGLREQYF. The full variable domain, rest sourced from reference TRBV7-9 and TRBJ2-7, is DTGVSQNPRHKITKRGQNVTFRCDPISEHNRLYWYRQTLGQGPEFLTYFQNEAQLEKSRLLSDRFSAERPKGSFSTLEIQRTEQGDSAMYLCASSLAGGQGLREQYFGPGTRLTVT.

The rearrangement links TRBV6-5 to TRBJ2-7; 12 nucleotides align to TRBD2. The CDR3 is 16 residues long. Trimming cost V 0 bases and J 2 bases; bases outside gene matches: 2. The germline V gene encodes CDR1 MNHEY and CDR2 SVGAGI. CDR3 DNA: TGTGCCAGCAGTTACTCCACTAGCGGGGGGACCTACGAGCAGTACTTC. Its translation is CASSYSTSGGTYEQYF.

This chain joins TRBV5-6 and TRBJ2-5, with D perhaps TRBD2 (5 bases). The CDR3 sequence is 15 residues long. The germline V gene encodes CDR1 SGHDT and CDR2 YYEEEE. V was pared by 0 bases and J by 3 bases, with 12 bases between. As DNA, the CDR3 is TGTGCCAGCAGCTTGGGAGTTGGGAGAGAAGAGACCCAGTACTTC. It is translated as CASSLGVGREETQYF.

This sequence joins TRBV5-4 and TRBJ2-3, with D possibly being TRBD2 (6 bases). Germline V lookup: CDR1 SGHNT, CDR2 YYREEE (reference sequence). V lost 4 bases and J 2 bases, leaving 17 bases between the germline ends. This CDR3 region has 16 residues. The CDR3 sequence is CASSGGGPRPTDTQYF. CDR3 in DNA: TGTGCCAGCAGCGGGGGAGGTCCCAGACCCACAGATACGCAGTATTTT.

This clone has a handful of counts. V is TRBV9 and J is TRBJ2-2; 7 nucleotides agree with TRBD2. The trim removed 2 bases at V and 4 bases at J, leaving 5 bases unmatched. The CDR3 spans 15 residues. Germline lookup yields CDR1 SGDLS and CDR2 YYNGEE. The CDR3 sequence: CASSVLADLTGELFF. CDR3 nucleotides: TGTGCCAGCAGCGTGCTAGCGGACCTCACCGGGGAGCTGTTTTTT.

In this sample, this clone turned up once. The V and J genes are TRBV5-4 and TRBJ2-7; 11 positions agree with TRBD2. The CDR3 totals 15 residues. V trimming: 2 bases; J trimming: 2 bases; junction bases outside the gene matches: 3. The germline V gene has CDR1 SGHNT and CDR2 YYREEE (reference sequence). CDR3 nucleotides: TGTGCCAGCAGCTTTAGTAGCGGGAGGGCCTACGAGCAGTACTTC. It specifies CASSFSSGRAYEQYF.

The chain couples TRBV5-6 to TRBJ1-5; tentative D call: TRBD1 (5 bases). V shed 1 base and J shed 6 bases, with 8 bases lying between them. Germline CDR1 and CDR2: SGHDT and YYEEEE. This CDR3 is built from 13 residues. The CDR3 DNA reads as TGTGCCAGCAGCTTGTACAGGTCTCAGCCCCAGCATTTT. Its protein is CASSLYRSQPQHF.

CDR3 sequence: CASSLPGGEKLFF. Here the CDR3 DNA reads TGTGCCAGCAGCTTACCAGGGGGTGAAAAACTGTTTTTT. The chain has TRBV5-4 and TRBJ1-4, with TRBD1 matching 7 bases. The CDR3 consists of 13 residues. Germline V CDR1 and CDR2: SGHNT, YYREEE (reference sequence). The trim removed 2 bases at V and 7 bases at J, leaving 2 bases unmatched.

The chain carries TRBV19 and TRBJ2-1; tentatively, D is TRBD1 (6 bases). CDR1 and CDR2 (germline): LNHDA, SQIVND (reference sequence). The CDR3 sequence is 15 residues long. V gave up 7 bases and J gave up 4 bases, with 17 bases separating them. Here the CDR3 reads CASTLEWGPYNEQFF. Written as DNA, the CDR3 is TGTGCCAGTACTCTCGAATGGGGGCCTTACAATGAGCAGTTCTTC.

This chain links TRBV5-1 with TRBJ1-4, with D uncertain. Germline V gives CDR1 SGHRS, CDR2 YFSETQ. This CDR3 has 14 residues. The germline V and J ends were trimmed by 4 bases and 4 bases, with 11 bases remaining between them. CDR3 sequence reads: CASSDGGFNEKLFF. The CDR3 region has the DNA TGCGCCAGCAGCGATGGCGGTTTTAATGAAAAACTGTTTTTT.

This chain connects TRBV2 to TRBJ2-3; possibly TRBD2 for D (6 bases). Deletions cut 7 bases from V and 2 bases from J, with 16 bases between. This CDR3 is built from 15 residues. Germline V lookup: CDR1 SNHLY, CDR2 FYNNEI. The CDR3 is CASIRELAPTDTQYF. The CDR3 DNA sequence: TGTGCCAGCATCCGAGAGCTAGCGCCCACAGATACGCAGTATTTT. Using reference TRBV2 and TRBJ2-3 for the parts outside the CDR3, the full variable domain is EPEVTQTPSHQVTQMGQEVILRCVPISNHLYFYWYRQILGQKVEFLVSFYNNEISEKSEIFDDQFSVERPDGSNFTLKIRSTKLEDSAMYFCASIRELAPTDTQYFGPGTRLTVL.

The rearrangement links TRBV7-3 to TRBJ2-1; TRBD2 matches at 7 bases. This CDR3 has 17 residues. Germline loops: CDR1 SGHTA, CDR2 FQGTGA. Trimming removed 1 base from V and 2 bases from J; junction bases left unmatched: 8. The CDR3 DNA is TGTGCCAGCAGCTTAAGGGTAGCGGGTGGGACCTACAATGAGCAGTTCTTC. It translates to CASSLRVAGGTYNEQFF.

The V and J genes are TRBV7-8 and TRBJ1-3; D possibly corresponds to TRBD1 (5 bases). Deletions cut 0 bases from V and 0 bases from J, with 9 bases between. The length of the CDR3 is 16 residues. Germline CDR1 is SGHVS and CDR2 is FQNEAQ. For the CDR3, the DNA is TGTGCCAGCAGCTTAGCTCGACAGTCCTCTGGAAACACCATATATTTT. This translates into CASSLARQSSGNTIYF.

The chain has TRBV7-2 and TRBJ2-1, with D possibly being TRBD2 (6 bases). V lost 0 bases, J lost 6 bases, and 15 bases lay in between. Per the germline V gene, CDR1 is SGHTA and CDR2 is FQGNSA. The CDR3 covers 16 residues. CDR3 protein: CASSLAHSSGLNEQFF. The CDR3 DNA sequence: TGTGCCAGCAGCTTAGCCCATTCCAGCGGGCTCAATGAGCAGTTCTTC.

The CDR3 here is CASSLDNQETQYF. The CDR3 nucleotides read TGTGCCAGCAGCCTGGACAATCAAGAGACCCAGTACTTC. This rearrangement joins TRBV5-6 to TRBJ2-5, with a weak D call TRBD1 (5 bases). Germline V lookup: CDR1 SGHDT, CDR2 YYEEEE. V was trimmed by 4 bases and J by 2 bases, leaving 9 bases between them. This CDR3 comprises 13 residues. The full variable domain, rest sourced from reference TRBV5-6 and TRBJ2-5, is DAGVTQSPTHLIKTRGQQVTLRCSPKSGHDTVSWYQQALGQGPQFIFQYYEEEERQRGNFPDRFSGHQFPNYSSELNVNALLLGDSALYLCASSLDNQETQYFGPGTRLLVL.

The CDR3 sequence: CASSQKIGTANEQYF. In nucleotides, the CDR3 is TGCGCCAGCAGCCAGAAAATCGGGACAGCTAACGAGCAGTACTTC. The genes are TRBV4-1 and TRBJ2-7; TRBD1 matches at 7 bases. CDR3 size: 15 residues. Trimming took 3 bases from V and 5 from J; bases not matched to a gene: 10. The germline CDR1 and CDR2 sequences are MGHRA and YSYEKL.